The present T cell receptor (beta chain) was sequenced within a study of graft-versus-host responses after intestinal transplantation. Study summary: Following induction with anti-thymocyte globulin, all recipients were given tacrolimus and steroids for about 3 years. Study-level results: Present in recipient marrow, GvH clones included some that appeared first in ileum or blood. Early post-transplant HvG declines showed an association with peak circulating GvH clone levels.

Germline lookup yields CDR1 SGHTS and CDR2 YDEGEE. Deletions cut 1 base from V and 0 bases from J, with 4 bases between. This CDR3 is 13 amino acids long. Profiled with immunoSEQ multiplex PCR; TCRdb holds only in-frame clones, not every one. The sample yields some 15,000 clones, around 64% seen once. Lymphocytes (intraepithelial and lamina propria) were released by processing the graft tissue. A remark on this clone: No antigen is known for it.

This specimen consisted of ileum tissue, obtained around 99 weeks after intestinal transplantation. This clonotype was obtained from a human patient who received an intestinal transplant, so some T cells may come from the graft donor. The J gene is TRBJ2-5, the V gene TRBV5-8; no firm D call. The CDR3 region has the DNA TGTGCCAGCAGCTTGAGGTACCAAGAGACCCAGTACTTC. Translating it yields CASSLRYQETQYF.